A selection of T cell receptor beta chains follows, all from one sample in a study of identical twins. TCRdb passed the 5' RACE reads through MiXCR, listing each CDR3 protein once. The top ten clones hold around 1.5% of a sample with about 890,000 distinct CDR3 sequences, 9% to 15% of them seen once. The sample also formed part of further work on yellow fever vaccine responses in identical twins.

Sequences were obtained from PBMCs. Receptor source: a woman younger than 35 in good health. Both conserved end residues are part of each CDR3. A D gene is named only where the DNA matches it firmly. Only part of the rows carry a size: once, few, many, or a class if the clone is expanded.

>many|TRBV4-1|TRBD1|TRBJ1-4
CASSRGTATNEKLFF
TGCGCCAGCAGCCGGGGGACAGCAACTAATGAAAAACTGTTTTTT
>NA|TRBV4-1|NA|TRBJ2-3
CASSQDGVKSLDTDTQYF
TGCGCCAGCAGCCAAGATGGGGTAAAATCTCTAGACACAGATACGCAGTATTTT
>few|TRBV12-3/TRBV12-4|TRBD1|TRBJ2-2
CASIRTGVTGELFF
TGTGCCAGCATTAGGACAGGTGTTACCGGGGAGCTGTTTTTT
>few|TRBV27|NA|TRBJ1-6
CASSSGTAYNSPLHF
TGTGCCAGCAGTTCTGGGACGGCGTATAATTCACCCCTCCACTTT
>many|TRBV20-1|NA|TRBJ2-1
CSAKSLRGGEQFF
TGCAGTGCTAAGTCCCTGAGGGGTGGTGAGCAGTTCTTC
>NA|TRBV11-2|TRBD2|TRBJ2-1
CASRRGGNWGESYNEQFF
TGTGCCAGCAGGCGGGGGGGTAATTGGGGGGAGTCCTACAATGAGCAGTTCTTC
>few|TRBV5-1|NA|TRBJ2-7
CASSTQPTWESDEQYF
TGCGCCAGCAGCACTCAACCCACCTGGGAGTCCGACGAGCAGTACTTC
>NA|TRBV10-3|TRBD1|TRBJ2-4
CAISDPRQGMGKNIQYF
TGTGCCATCAGTGATCCCCGACAGGGGATGGGCAAAAACATTCAGTACTTC
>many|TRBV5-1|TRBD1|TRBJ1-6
CASSLADRESTPLHF
TGCGCCAGCAGCTTGGCCGACAGGGAGTCTACACCCCTCCACTTT
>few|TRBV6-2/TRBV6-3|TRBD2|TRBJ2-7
CAGSAGGGPYEQYF
TGTGCCGGATCGGCCGGGGGGGGGCCCTACGAGCAGTACTTC
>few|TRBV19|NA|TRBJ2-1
CASSRRAQNYNEQFF
TGTGCCAGTAGTCGGCGGGCCCAGAATTACAATGAGCAGTTCTTC
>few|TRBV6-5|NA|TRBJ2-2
CASSYLAAPTGELFF
TGTGCCAGCAGTTACTTGGCGGCTCCCACCGGGGAGCTGTTTTTT
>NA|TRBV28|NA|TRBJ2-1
CASSSHAPGNEQFF
TGTGCCAGCAGTTCCCACGCCCCGGGGAATGAGCAGTTCTTC
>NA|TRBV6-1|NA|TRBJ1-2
CASSEATTNANYGYTF
TGTGCCAGCAGTGAAGCGACGACTAACGCTAACTATGGCTACACCTTC
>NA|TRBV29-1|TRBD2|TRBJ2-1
CSVELAGGPGSYNEQFF
TGCAGCGTTGAACTAGCGGGAGGGCCGGGCTCCTACAATGAGCAGTTCTTC
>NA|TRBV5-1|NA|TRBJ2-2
CASSGEGPNTGELFF
TGCGCCAGCAGCGGTGAGGGGCCGAACACCGGGGAGCTGTTTTTT
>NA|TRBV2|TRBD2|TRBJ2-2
CAGQTSGTGELFF
TGTGCCGGCCAGACTAGCGGCACCGGGGAGCTGTTTTTT
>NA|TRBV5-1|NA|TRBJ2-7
CASSLGDLQPYF
TGCGCCAGCAGCTTGGGGGACCTCCAGCCGTACTTC
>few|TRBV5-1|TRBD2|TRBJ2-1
CASSLRGGDHYNEQFF
TGCGCCAGCAGCTTGCGTGGGGGGGACCACTACAATGAGCAGTTCTTC
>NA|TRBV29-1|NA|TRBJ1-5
CSVGGGESNQPQHF
TGCAGCGTTGGGGGGGGCGAGAGCAATCAGCCCCAGCATTTT
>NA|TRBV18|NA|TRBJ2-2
CASSPRSGVVTGELFF
TGTGCCAGCTCACCACGGTCGGGCGTCGTCACCGGGGAGCTGTTTTTT
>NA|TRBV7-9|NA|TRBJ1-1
CASSPAGFTEAFF
TGTGCCAGCAGCCCGGCAGGGTTTACTGAAGCTTTCTTT
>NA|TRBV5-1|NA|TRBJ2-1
CASSLWQDNEQFF
TGCGCCAGCAGCTTGTGGCAGGACAATGAGCAGTTCTTC
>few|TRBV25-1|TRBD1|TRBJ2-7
CASGRGTGSYEQYF
TGTGCCAGCGGTCGAGGGACAGGTTCTTACGAGCAGTACTTC
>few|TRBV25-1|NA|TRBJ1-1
CASSGGRGKGMNTEAFF
TGTGCCAGCAGTGGGGGCAGGGGTAAGGGCATGAACACTGAAGCTTTCTTT
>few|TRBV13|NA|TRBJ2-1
CASSLDTSNEQFF
TGTGCCAGCAGCTTAGACACAAGCAATGAGCAGTTCTTC
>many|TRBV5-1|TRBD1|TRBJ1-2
CASSPTGGDYGYTF
TGCGCCAGCAGCCCGACAGGGGGTGACTATGGCTACACCTTC
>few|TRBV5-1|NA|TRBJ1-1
CASSLDRPHTEAFF
TGCGCCAGCAGCTTGGACAGACCTCACACTGAAGCTTTCTTT
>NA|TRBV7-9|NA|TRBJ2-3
CASRQNGWTDTQYF
TGTGCCAGCCGACAGAACGGGTGGACAGATACGCAGTATTTT
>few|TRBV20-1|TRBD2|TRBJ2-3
CSASEGGGPLDTQYF
TGCAGTGCTTCCGAGGGCGGGGGGCCACTAGATACGCAGTATTTT
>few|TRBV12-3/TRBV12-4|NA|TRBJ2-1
CASSSPSDWNEQFF
TGTGCCAGCAGTTCCCCATCGGACTGGAATGAGCAGTTCTTC
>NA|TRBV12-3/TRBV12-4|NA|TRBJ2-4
CASSSQTKAKNIQYF
TGTGCCAGCAGTTCACAGACTAAAGCCAAAAACATTCAGTACTTC
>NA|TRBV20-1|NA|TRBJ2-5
CSASIISGQETQYF
TGCAGTGCTAGTATAATCAGCGGCCAAGAGACCCAGTACTTC
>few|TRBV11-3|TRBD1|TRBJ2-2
CASSSKTGDTGELFF
TGTGCCAGCAGCTCCAAAACAGGGGACACCGGGGAGCTGTTTTTT
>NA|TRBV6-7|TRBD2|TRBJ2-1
CASSPPGGGGPQPEQFF
TGTGCCAGCAGTCCTCCCGGTGGCGGGGGACCCCAGCCTGAGCAGTTCTTC